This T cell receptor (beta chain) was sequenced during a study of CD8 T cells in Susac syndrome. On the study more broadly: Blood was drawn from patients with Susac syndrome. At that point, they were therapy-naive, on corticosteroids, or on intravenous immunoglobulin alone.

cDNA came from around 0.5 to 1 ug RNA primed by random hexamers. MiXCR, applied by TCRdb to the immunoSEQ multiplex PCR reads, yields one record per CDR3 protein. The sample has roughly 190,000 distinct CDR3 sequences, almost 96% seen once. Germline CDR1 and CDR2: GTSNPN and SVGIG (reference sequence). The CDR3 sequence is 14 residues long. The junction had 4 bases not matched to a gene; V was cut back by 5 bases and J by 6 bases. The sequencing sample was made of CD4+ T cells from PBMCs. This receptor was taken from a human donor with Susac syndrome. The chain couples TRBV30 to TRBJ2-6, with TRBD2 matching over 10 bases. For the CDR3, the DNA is TGTGCCTGGGTTAGCGGGGGGAAGGCCAACGTCCTGACTTTC. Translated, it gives CAWVSGGKANVLTF. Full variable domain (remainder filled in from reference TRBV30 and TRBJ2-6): SQTIHQWPATLVQPVGSPLSLECTVEGTSNPNLYWYRQAAGRGLQLLFYSVGIGQISSEVPQNLSASRPQDRQFILSSKKLLLSDSGFYLCAWVSGGKANVLTFGAGSRLTVL.